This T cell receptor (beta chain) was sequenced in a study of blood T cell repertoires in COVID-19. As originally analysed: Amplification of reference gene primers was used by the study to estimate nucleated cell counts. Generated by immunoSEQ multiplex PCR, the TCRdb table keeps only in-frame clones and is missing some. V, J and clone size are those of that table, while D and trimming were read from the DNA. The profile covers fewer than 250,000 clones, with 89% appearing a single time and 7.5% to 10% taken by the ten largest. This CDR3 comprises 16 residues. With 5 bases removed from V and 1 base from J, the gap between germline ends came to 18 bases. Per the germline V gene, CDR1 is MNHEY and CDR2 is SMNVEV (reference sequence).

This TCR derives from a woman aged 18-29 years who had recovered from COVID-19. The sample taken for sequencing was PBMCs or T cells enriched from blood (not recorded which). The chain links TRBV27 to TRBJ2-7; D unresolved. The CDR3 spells CASSLLAPMVSYEQYF. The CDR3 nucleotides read TGTGCCAGCAGTCTCCTGGCACCAATGGTATCCTACGAGCAGTACTTC.